The 20 T cell receptor beta chains below were found in one sample sequenced in a study of control samples from healthy donors and cancer patients. Using immunoSEQ multiplex PCR, the repertoire was profiled, and TCRdb retains in-frame clones only, with some absent. Counted here are 75,000 to 90,000 clones, approximately 90% occurring once; the ten biggest clones make up 7.2%. The sequenced material came from blood. All receptors derive from a middle-aged man in good health.

This clone was counted only a few times. This chain uses TRBV2 with TRBJ2-1, with TRBD2 matching 7 bases. CDR3 size: 15 residues. V was pared by 3 bases and J by 4 bases, with 6 bases of the junction left unmatched. Germline lookup yields CDR1 SNHLY and CDR2 FYNNEI. Written as DNA, the CDR3 is TGTGCCAGCAGTGACGCGGGAGCCTCATACAATGAGCAGTTCTTC. Translated: CASSDAGASYNEQFF.

This rearrangement joins TRBV13 to TRBJ2-3, with D unclear. The CDR3 length is 16 residues. Germline CDR1 and CDR2: PRHDT and FYEKMQ (reference sequence). With 4 bases removed from V and 1 base from J, the gap between germline ends came to 15 bases. The chain's CDR3 is CASSSPTGARTDTQYF. In DNA, the CDR3 is TGTGCCAGCAGCTCTCCAACTGGAGCGCGCACAGATACGCAGTATTTT.

This clone was seen once. The rearrangement links TRBV10-3 to TRBJ1-5; 10 bases align to TRBD1. Germline CDR1 is ENHRY and CDR2 is SYGVKD. The length of the CDR3 is 16 residues. Trimming cost V 8 bases and J 4 bases; bases outside gene matches: 11. CDR3 coding DNA: TGTGCCATCGGAGAAATGGACAGGGGGTTTAATCAGCCCCAGCATTTT. This translates into CAIGEMDRGFNQPQHF.

The chain is built from TRBV5-1 and TRBJ2-3; TRBD2 agrees at 7 bases. Per germline, CDR1 SGHRS and CDR2 YFSETQ. The J segment lost 1 base and the V segment lost 0 bases, leaving 2 bases of the junction unmatched. The CDR3 is made up of 15 amino acids. The CDR3: CASSLAAGGTDTQYF. CDR3 DNA: TGCGCCAGCAGCTTGGCCGCGGGGGGCACAGATACGCAGTATTTT.

The chain couples TRBV2 to TRBJ1-4; possible D gene TRBD1, 6 bases. Germline CDR1 and CDR2: SNHLY and FYNNEI. The CDR3 covers 14 residues. V lost 2 bases and J 6 bases, leaving 10 bases between the germline ends. The DNA of the CDR3 is TGTGCCAGCAGTGAACCAGGGGCGTATGAAAAACTGTTTTTT. The encoded protein is CASSEPGAYEKLFF.

This clone has just one count. V is TRBV11-2 and J is TRBJ2-5; 15 bases agree with TRBD2. The germline CDR1 and CDR2 sequences are SGHAT and FQNNGV. V was clipped by 6 bases and J by 4 bases; unmatched bases: 9. The CDR3 spans 17 residues. Here the CDR3 reads CASRLGLAGGPSETQYF. As DNA, the CDR3 is TGTGCCAGCAGACTCGGACTAGCGGGGGGGCCATCAGAGACCCAGTACTTC.

The chain has TRBV19 and TRBJ2-3; 9 bases match TRBD2. The CDR3 loop spans 15 amino acids. Unmatched junction bases numbered 4, after V lost 5 bases and J lost 1 base. The germline CDR1 and CDR2 sequences are LNHDA and SQIVND (reference sequence). For the CDR3, the DNA is TGTGCCAGTAGTCTCCAGCGGGGGGGCACAGATACGCAGTATTTT. It specifies CASSLQRGGTDTQYF.

CDR3 protein: CASSQDLDSYEQYF. Written as DNA, the CDR3 is TGTGCCAGCAGCCAAGATCTTGATTCCTACGAGCAGTACTTC. This chain joins TRBV3-1 (or the pseudogene TRBV3-2) and TRBJ2-7, with D unresolved. This CDR3 is 14 amino acids long. From germline, CDR1 is LGHDT and CDR2 YNNKEL (reference sequence). Trimming took 0 bases from V and 1 from J, leaving 7 bases between them.

J is TRBJ1-4 and V is TRBV7-9; tentatively, D is TRBD1 (6 bases). V lost 5 bases, J lost 6 bases, and 19 bases lay in between. CDR3 size: 16 residues. Germline V CDR1 and CDR2: SEHNR, FQNEAQ (reference sequence). CDR3 in amino acids: CASSPLAGGSYEKLFF. The CDR3 region has the DNA TGTGCCAGCAGCCCGTTGGCGGGGGGCAGTTATGAAAAACTGTTTTTT.

The chain has TRBV13 and TRBJ1-2; D not certain. CDR1 and CDR2 from the germline V gene are PRHDT and FYEKMQ (reference sequence). This CDR3 has 12 amino acids. Between the trimmed V and J ends, which lost 5 bases and 3 bases, there was a span of 7 bases. The chain's CDR3 is CASSVGYYGYTF. For the CDR3, the DNA is TGTGCCAGCAGCGTGGGTTACTATGGCTACACCTTC.

This clone was observed once. J is TRBJ2-3 and V is TRBV4-2, with 10 bases lining up with TRBD2. Germline V gene lookup returns CDR1 LGHNA and CDR2 YNFKEQ. J gave up 1 base and V 0 bases, and 4 bases lay outside the gene matches. The CDR3 sequence is 17 residues long. The CDR3, as DNA: TGTGCCAGCAGCCAAGATGGCACTAGCGGGGGCACAGATACGCAGTATTTT. Translation: CASSQDGTSGGTDTQYF.

The chain carries TRBV11-3 and TRBJ2-2, with D perhaps matching TRBD1 (6 bases). The CDR3 spans 14 residues. The germline gives CDR1 SGHNT, CDR2 YENEEA. V dropped 4 bases and J dropped 4 bases, with 10 bases sitting between them. Here the CDR3 reads CASSSGQSTGELFF. The DNA of the CDR3 is TGTGCCAGCAGCTCCGGACAGAGCACCGGGGAGCTGTTTTTT.

The rearrangement joins TRBV5-4 to TRBJ1-2; unclear D gene. CDR1 is SGHNT and CDR2 is YYREEE in the germline V gene (reference sequence). CDR3 length equals 13 residues. V was pared by 0 bases and J by 6 bases, with 9 bases between. This CDR3 is CASSLGQDHGYTF. The CDR3 nucleotides read TGTGCCAGCAGCTTGGGGCAGGACCATGGCTACACCTTC.

The chain joins TRBV7-7 to TRBJ2-5; 9 bases agree with TRBD2. The V segment lost 1 base and the J segment 1 base; nucleotides outside the gene matches: 7. The CDR3 is made up of 17 amino acids. CDR1 is SSHAT and CDR2 is FNYEAQ in the germline V gene (reference sequence). CDR3 DNA: TGTGCCAGCAGCTTAGAGGGTAGCGGGGGCCTCCAAGAGACCCAGTACTTC. Translated, it gives CASSLEGSGGLQETQYF.

V usage is TRBV4-1 and J usage is TRBJ1-2; no reliable D call. Per the germline V gene, CDR1 is MGHRA and CDR2 is YSYEKL. CDR3 length: 15 residues. Between the trimmed V and J ends, which lost 1 base and 6 bases, there was a span of 15 bases. CDR3 sequence: CASSQAAVGLNGYTF. As DNA, the CDR3 is TGCGCCAGCAGCCAAGCAGCCGTAGGTCTGAATGGCTACACCTTC.

The genes are TRBV6-2 or TRBV6-3 and TRBJ1-1; D is ambiguous. Germline V gene lookup returns CDR1 MNHEY and CDR2 SVGEGT. CDR3 length: 14 amino acids. Trimming shortened V by 4 bases and J by 0 bases, and 9 bases separated the two germline ends. The CDR3: CASSWARVNTEAFF. CDR3 nucleotides: TGTGCCAGCAGTTGGGCACGGGTGAACACTGAAGCTTTCTTT.

The rearrangement links TRBV7-2 to TRBJ1-1, with D possibly matching TRBD1 (5 bases). V shed 3 bases and J shed 1 base, with 12 bases lying between them. The CDR3 contains 15 residues. Germline V gene data show CDR1 as SGHTA and CDR2 as FQGNSA. The CDR3 bases are TGTGCCAGCAGCTTTTCGGGGGACCGGAACACTGAAGCTTTCTTT. Translated, it gives CASSFSGDRNTEAFF.

The rearrangement uses TRBV19 and TRBJ1-5, with D possibly TRBD1 on 5 matching bases. Germline CDR1 and CDR2: LNHDA and SQIVND (reference sequence). Trimming took 3 bases from V and 7 from J, leaving 10 bases between them. This CDR3 contains 13 residues. The DNA of the CDR3 is TGTGCCAGTAGTATCCCCGGGGGGCAGCCCCAGCATTTT. Its translation: CASSIPGGQPQHF.

This rearrangement joins TRBV3-1 (or the pseudogene TRBV3-2) to TRBJ1-3, with D possibly being TRBD1 (5 bases). The V end lost 4 bases, the J end lost 4 bases, and 17 bases lay between the germline ends. Germline V gene data show CDR1 as LGHDT and CDR2 as YNNKEL (reference sequence). The CDR3 has 16 residues. The CDR3 DNA reads TGTGCCAGCAGCCCGGGGGGGAGGCACCTCGGAAACACCATATATTTT. Translating it yields CASSPGGRHLGNTIYF.

J is TRBJ1-1 and V is TRBV4-3; D is possibly TRBD1 (6 bases). Germline CDR1 and CDR2: LGHNA and YSLEER. The V and J ends lost 0 bases and 4 bases respectively, with 15 bases between them. This CDR3 has 16 amino acids. The CDR3 region is CASSQDQSRGSTEAFF. The CDR3, as DNA: TGCGCCAGCAGCCAAGATCAAAGTAGGGGGAGCACTGAAGCTTTCTTT.